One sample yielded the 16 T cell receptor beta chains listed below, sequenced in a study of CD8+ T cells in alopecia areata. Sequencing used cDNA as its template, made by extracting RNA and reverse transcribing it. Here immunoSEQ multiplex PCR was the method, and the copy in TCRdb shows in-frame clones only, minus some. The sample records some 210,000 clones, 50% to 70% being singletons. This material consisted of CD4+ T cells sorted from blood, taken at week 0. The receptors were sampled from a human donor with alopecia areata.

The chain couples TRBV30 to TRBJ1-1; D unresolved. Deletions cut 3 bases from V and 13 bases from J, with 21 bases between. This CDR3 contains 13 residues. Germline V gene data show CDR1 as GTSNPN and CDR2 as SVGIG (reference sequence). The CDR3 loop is CAWSGLPRSVVFF. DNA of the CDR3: TGTGCCTGGAGCGGGCTGCCGAGGTCGGTAGTTTTCTTT.

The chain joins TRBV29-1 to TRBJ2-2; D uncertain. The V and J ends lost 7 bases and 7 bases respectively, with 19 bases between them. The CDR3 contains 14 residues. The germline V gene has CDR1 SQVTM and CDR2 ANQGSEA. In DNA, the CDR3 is TGCAGCGCGGGCTACTATAAGGCGGACGGGGAGCTGTTTTTT. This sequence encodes CSAGYYKADGELFF.

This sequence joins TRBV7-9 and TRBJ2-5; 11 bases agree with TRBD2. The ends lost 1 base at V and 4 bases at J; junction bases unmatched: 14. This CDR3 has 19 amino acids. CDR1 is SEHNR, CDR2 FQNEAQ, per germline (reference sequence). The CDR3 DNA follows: TGTGCCAGCAGCTTAGTTTCATTTAGCGGGAGGGCCGGTACAGAGACCCAGTACTTC. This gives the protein CASSLVSFSGRAGTETQYF.

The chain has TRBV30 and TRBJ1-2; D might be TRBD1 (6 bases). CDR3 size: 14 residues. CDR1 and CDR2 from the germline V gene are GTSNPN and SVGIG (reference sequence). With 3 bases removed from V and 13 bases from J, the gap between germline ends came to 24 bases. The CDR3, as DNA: TGTGCCTGGAGCGGCGTGCGGGACACTAGAACATGCACCTTC. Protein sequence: CAWSGVRDTRTCTF. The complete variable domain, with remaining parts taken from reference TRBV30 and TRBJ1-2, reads SQTIHQWPATLVQPVGSPLSLECTVEGTSNPNLYWYRQAAGRGLQLLFYSVGIGQISSEVPQNLSASRPQDRQFILSSKKLLLSDSGFYLCAWSGVRDTRTCTFGSGTRLTVV.

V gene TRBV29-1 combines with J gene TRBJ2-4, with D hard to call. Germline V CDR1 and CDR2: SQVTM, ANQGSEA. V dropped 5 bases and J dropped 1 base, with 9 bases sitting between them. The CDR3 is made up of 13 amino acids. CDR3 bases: TGCAGCGTTAGGACCTTGGCCAAAAACATTCAGTACTTC. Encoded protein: CSVRTLAKNIQYF.

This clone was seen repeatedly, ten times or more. The DNA for the CDR3 is TGTGCCAGCAGTGAGGCTAGCGGGGGGAACGGCAATGAGCAGTTCTTC. It codes for CASSEASGGNGNEQFF. The rearrangement uses TRBV25-1 and TRBJ2-1, with 11 bases fitting TRBD2. J gave up 6 bases and V 3 bases, and 7 bases lay outside the gene matches. CDR3 length: 16 amino acids. CDR1 and CDR2 from the germline V gene are MGHDK and SYGVNS.

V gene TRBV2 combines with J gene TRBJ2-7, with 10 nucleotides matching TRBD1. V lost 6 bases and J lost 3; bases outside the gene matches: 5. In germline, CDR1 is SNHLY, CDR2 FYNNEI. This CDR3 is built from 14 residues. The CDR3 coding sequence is TGTGCCAGCAGGGTGGACAGGGGGAACTACGAGCAGTACTTC. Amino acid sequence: CASRVDRGNYEQYF.

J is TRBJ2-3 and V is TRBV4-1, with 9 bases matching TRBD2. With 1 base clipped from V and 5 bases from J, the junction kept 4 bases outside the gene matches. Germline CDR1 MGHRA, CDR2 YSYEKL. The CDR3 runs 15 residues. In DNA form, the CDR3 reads TGCGCCAGCAGCCAAGGCGGGGGGGCCAGAGATACGCAGTATTTT. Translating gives CASSQGGGARDTQYF.

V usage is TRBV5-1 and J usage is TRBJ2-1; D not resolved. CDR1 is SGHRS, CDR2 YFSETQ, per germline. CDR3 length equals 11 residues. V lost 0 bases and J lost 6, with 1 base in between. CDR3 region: CASSLANEQFF. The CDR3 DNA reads TGCGCCAGCAGCTTGGCCAATGAGCAGTTCTTC.

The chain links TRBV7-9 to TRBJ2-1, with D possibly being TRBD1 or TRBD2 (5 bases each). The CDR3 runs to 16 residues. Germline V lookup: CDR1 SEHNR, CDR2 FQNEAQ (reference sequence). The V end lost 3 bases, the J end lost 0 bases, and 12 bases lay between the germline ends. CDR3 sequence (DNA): TGTGCCAGCAGCTTCCGACAGAGCGGCTCCTACAATGAGCAGTTCTTC. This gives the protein CASSFRQSGSYNEQFF.

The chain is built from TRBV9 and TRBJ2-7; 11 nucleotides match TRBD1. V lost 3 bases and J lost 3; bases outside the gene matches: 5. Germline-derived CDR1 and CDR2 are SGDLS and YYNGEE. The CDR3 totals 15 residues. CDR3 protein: CASSAQDRGLYEQYF. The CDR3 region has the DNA TGTGCCAGCAGCGCGCAGGACAGGGGGCTCTACGAGCAGTACTTC.

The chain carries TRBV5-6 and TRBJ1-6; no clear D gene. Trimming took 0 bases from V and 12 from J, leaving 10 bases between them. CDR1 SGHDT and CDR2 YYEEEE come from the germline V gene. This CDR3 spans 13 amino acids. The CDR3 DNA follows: TGTGCCAGCAGCTTGGGGGGTGACCTACCCCTCCACTTT. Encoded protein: CASSLGGDLPLHF.

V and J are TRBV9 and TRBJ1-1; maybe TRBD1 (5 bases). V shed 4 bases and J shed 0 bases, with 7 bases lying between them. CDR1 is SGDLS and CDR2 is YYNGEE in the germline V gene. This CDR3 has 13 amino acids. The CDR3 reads CASSKQVNTEAFF. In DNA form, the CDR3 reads TGTGCCAGCAGCAAACAGGTGAACACTGAAGCTTTCTTT. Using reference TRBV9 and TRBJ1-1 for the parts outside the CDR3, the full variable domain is DSGVTQTPKHLITATGQRVTLRCSPRSGDLSVYWYQQSLDQGLQFLIQYYNGEERAKGNILERFSAQQFPDLHSELNLSSLELGDSALYFCASSKQVNTEAFFGQGTRLTVV.

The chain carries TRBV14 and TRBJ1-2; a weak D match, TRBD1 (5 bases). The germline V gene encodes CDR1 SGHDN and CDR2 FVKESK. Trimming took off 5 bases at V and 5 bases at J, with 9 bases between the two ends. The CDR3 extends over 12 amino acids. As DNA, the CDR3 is TGTGCCAGCAGCTCCACAGGATATGGCTACACCTTC. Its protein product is CASSSTGYGYTF.

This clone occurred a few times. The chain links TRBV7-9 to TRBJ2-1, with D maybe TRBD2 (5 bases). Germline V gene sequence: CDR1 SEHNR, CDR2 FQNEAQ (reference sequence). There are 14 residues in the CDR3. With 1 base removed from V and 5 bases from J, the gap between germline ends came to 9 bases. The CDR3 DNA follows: TGTGCCAGCAGCTTAGAAGCGGCAGACAATGAGCAGTTCTTC. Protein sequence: CASSLEAADNEQFF.

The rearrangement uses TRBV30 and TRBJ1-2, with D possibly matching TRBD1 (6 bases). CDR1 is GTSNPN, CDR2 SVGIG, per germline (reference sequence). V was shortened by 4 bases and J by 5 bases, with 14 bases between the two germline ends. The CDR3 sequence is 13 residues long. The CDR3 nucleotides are TGTGCCTGGATCCCAGGGGTTGGGTATGGCTACACCTTC. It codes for CAWIPGVGYGYTF.